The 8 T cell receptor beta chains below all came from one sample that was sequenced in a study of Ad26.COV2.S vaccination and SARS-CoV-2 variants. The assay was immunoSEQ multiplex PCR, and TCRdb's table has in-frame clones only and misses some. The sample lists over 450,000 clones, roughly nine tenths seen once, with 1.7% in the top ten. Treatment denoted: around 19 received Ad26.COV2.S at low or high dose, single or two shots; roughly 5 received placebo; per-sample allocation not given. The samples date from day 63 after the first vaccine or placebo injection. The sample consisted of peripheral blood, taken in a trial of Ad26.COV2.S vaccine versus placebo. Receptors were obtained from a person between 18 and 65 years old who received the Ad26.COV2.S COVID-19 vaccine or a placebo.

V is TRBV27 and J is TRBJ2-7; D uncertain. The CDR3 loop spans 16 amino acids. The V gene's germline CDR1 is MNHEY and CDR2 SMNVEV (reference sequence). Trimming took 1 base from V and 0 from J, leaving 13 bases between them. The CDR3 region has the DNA TGTGCCAGCAGTTTATACCCTCTAGGGTCCTCCTACGAGCAGTACTTC. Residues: CASSLYPLGSSYEQYF.

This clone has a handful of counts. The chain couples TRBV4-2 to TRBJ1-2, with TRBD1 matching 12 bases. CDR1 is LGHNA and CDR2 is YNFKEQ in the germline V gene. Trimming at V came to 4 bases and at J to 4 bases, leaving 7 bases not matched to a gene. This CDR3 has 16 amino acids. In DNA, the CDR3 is TGTGCCAGCAGCCTTCTGGGGACAGGGGGCGCCTATGGCTACACCTTC. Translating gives CASSLLGTGGAYGYTF.

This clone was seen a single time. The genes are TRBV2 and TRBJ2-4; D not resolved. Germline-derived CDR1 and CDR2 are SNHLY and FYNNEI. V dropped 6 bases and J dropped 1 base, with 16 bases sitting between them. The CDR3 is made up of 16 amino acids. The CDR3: CASRRVSPAAKNIQYF. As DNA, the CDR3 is TGTGCCAGCAGGCGTGTTAGCCCAGCGGCCAAAAACATTCAGTACTTC.

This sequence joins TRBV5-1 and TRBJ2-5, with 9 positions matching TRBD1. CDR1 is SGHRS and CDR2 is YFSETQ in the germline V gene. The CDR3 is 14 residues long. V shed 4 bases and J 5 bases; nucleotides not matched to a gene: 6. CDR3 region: CASSPGQGGETQYF. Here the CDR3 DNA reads TGCGCCAGCAGCCCGGGACAGGGCGGGGAGACCCAGTACTTC.

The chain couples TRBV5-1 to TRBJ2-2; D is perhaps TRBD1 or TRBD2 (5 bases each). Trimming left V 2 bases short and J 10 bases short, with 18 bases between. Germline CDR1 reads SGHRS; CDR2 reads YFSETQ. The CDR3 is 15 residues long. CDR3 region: CASSLGRGVSEELFF. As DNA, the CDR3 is TGCGCCAGCAGCTTAGGGCGAGGGGTCTCCGAGGAGCTGTTTTTT.

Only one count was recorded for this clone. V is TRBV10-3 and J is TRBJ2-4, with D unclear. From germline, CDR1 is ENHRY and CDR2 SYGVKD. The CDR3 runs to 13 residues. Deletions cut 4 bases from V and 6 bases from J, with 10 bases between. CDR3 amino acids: CAISVRSSNIQYF. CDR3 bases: TGTGCCATCAGTGTAAGGTCCTCAAACATTCAGTACTTC.

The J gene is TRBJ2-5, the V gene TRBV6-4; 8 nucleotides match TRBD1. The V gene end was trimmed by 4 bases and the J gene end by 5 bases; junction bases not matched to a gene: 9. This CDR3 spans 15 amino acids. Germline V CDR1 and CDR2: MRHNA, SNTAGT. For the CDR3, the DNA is TGTGCCAGCAGTGCCAACGACAGGGGTGGGGAGACCCAGTACTTC. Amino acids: CASSANDRGGETQYF.

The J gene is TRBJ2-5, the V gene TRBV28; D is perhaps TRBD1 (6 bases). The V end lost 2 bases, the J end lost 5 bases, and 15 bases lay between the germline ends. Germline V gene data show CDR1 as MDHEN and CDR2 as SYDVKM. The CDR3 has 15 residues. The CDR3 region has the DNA TGTGCCAGCAGTTTACGGGACACCGGTGGCGAGACCCAGTACTTC. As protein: CASSLRDTGGETQYF.